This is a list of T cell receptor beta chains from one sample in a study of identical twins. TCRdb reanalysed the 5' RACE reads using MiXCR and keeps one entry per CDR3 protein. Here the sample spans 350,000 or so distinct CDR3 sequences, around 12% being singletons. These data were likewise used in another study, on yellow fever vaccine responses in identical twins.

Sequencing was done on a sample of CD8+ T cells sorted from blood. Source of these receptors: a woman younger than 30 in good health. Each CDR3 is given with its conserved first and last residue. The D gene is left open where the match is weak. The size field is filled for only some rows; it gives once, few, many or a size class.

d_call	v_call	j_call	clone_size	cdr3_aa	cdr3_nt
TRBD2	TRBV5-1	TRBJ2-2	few	CASSWTSQNTGELFF	TGCGCCAGCAGCTGGACTAGCCAAAACACCGGGGAGCTGTTTTTT
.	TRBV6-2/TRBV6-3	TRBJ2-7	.	CASSYFTYEQYF	TGTGCCAGCAGTTACTTCACCTACGAGCAGTACTTC
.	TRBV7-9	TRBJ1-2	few	CASSDQGNYGYTF	TGTGCCAGCAGCGATCAGGGGAACTATGGCTACACCTTC
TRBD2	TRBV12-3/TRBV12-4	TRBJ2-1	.	CASHNLTGLEVEQFF	TGTGCCAGCCACAACTTGACGGGACTAGAAGTTGAGCAGTTCTTC
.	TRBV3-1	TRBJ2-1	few	CASSQGLAVISYNEQFF	TGTGCCAGCAGCCAAGGCTTAGCAGTCATCTCCTACAATGAGCAGTTCTTC
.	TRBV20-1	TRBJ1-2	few	CSADDIYGYTF	TGCAGTGCCGACGACATCTATGGCTACACCTTC
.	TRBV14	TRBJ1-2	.	CASSQDALDPTYGYTF	TGTGCCAGCAGCCAAGATGCGTTGGATCCCACATATGGCTACACCTTC
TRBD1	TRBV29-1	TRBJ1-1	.	CSDGDRVGGTEAFF	TGCAGCGACGGAGACAGGGTGGGCGGCACTGAAGCTTTCTTT
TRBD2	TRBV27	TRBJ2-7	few	CASSLGTNNEQYF	TGTGCCAGCAGTTTAGGGACTAACAACGAGCAGTACTTC
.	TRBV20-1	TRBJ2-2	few	CSATNTGELFF	TGCAGTGCTACAAACACCGGGGAGCTGTTTTTT
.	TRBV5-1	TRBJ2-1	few	CASSSRDSEQFF	TGCGCCAGCAGCTCCCGGGATTCTGAGCAGTTCTTC
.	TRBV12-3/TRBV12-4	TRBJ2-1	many	CASSWESSYNEQFF	TGTGCCAGCTCTTGGGAGAGCTCCTACAATGAGCAGTTCTTC
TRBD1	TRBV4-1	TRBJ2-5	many	CASSQATGQETQYF	TGCGCCAGCAGCCAAGCGACAGGGCAAGAGACCCAGTACTTC
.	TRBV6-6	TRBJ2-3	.	CASSGGAGDTQYF	TGTGCCAGCAGTGGTGGGGCGGGAGATACGCAGTATTTT
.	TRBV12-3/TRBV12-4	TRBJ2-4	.	CAISLDWWDGGGVENIQYF	TGTGCCATCAGTTTAGATTGGTGGGATGGAGGAGGAGTCGAAAACATTCAGTACTTC
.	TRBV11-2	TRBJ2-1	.	CASSIPGRGGEQFF	TGTGCCAGCAGCATTCCTGGGCGGGGAGGTGAGCAGTTCTTC
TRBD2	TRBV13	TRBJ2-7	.	CASGSGAYEQYF	TGTGCCAGCGGGAGCGGGGCCTACGAGCAGTACTTC
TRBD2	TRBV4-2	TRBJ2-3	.	CASSQLAGGRVSTDTQYF	TGTGCCAGCAGCCAGCTAGCGGGGGGGCGTGTATCCACAGATACGCAGTATTTT
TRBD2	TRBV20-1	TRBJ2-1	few	CSARSSGGANEQFF	TGCAGTGCTAGGTCCTCCGGGGGGGCCAATGAGCAGTTCTTC
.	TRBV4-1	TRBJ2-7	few	CASSQDILGGYEQYF	TGCGCCAGCAGCCAAGATATCCTTGGGGGTTACGAGCAGTACTTC
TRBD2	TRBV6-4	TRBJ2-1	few	CASSEGMAGGGYEQFF	TGTGCCAGCAGTGAGGGAATGGCGGGAGGTGGCTATGAGCAGTTCTTC
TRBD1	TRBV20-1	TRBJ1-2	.	CSAPPGQGLSDGYTF	TGCAGTGCTCCACCGGGACAGGGTTTATCGGATGGCTACACCTTC
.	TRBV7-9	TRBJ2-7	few	CASSGGQSVEQYF	TGTGCCAGCAGCGGTGGACAGTCGGTGGAGCAGTACTTC
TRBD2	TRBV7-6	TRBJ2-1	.	CASSLKGTSGGWSYNEQFF	TGTGCCAGCAGCTTAAAGGGGACTAGCGGGGGTTGGTCCTACAATGAGCAGTTCTTC
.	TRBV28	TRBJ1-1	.	CASSLQGHWNTEAFF	TGTGCCAGCAGTCTCCAGGGCCATTGGAACACTGAAGCTTTCTTT
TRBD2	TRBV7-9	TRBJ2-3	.	CASSLVPGAGDTQYF	TGTGCCAGCAGCTTAGTCCCGGGAGCGGGGGATACGCAGTATTTT
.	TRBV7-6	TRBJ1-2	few	CASSRDSNYGYTF	TGTGCCAGCAGCCGGGACTCTAACTATGGCTACACCTTC
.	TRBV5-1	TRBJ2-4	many	CASSPAEDLAKNIQYF	TGCGCCAGCAGCCCGGCTGAGGATCTAGCCAAAAACATTCAGTACTTC
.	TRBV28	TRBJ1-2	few	CASSPGRASTGGYTF	TGTGCCAGCAGTCCTGGGAGGGCGTCAACAGGGGGCTACACCTTC
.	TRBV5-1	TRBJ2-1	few	CASSLAYQGLNGHEQFF	TGCGCCAGCAGCCTAGCTTATCAGGGTCTGAATGGGCATGAGCAGTTCTTC
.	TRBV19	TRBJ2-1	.	CASSMSELPYNEQFF	TGTGCCAGTAGTATGTCTGAGCTACCCTACAATGAGCAGTTCTTC
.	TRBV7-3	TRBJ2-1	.	CASSSPEKGGNEQFF	TGTGCCAGCAGCTCCCCGGAAAAAGGAGGGAATGAGCAGTTCTTC
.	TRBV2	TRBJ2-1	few	CASSEYNNDEQFF	TGTGCCAGCAGTGAATACAACAACGATGAGCAGTTCTTC
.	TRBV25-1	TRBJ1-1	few	CASSDLGVGTEAFF	TGTGCCAGCAGTGATTTGGGGGTGGGGACTGAAGCTTTCTTT
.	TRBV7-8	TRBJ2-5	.	CASSWNIPSTMGETQYF	TGTGCCAGCAGCTGGAATATCCCTTCGACTATGGGGGAGACCCAGTACTTC
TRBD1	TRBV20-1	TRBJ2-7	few	CSAAKRDRGAYEQYF	TGCAGTGCTGCCAAGCGGGACAGGGGCGCCTACGAGCAGTACTTC
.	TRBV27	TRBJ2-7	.	CASSLSVGSSYEQYF	TGTGCCAGCAGTTTATCTGTGGGCTCCTCCTACGAGCAGTACTTC
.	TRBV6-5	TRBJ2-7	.	CASSYSDWTIYEQYF	TGTGCCAGCAGTTACTCGGACTGGACTATCTACGAGCAGTACTTC
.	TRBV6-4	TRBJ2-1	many	CASSDSVATSYNEQFF	TGTGCCAGCAGTGACTCGGTAGCGACTAGCTACAATGAGCAGTTCTTC
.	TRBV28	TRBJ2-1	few	CASSLTGVFYNEQFF	TGTGCCAGCAGTTTAACGGGGGTATTTTACAATGAGCAGTTCTTC
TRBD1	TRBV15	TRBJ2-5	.	CATSRNRDRDQYF	TGTGCCACCAGCAGAAACCGGGACAGGGACCAGTACTTC
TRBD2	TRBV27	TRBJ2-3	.	CASAPYVVVGGVTDTQYF	TGTGCCAGCGCCCCCTACGTCGTAGTGGGAGGGGTCACAGATACGCAGTATTTT
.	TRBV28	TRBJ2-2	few	CASSTGLGTGELFF	TGTGCCAGCAGTACAGGGTTGGGGACCGGGGAGCTGTTTTTT
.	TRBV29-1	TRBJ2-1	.	CSVEGWADSSYNEQFF	TGCAGCGTTGAAGGTTGGGCGGACAGCTCCTACAATGAGCAGTTCTTC
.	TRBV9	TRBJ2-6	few	CASSAGQLGANVLTF	TGTGCCAGCAGCGCTGGACAGCTGGGGGCCAACGTCCTGACTTTC
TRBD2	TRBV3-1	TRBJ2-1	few	CASSQDVAGVHNEQFF	TGTGCCAGCAGCCAAGATGTCGCGGGAGTGCACAATGAGCAGTTCTTC
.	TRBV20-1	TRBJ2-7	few	CSARDTGAPYEQYF	TGCAGTGCTAGAGATACAGGCGCTCCCTACGAGCAGTACTTC
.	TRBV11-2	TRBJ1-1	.	CASRPTAENTEAFF	TGTGCCAGCAGGCCCACGGCGGAGAACACTGAAGCTTTCTTT
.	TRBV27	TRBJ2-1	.	CASSLSGGAYNEQFF	TGTGCCAGCAGTTTATCGGGGGGCGCCTACAATGAGCAGTTCTTC
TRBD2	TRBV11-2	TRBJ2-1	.	CASSHTGTSGGGAYNEQFF	TGTGCCAGCAGCCACACCGGGACTAGCGGGGGAGGGGCCTACAATGAGCAGTTCTTC